Listed here is a single T cell receptor beta chain. What it binds is not known. RNA transcripts provided the source from which TCR beta CDR3 regions were amplified. When the TCR CDR3 underwent first-round RT-PCR, the HTBI primer set was used. Each CDR3 protein is one row after TCRdb ran MiXCR on the multiplex PCR reads. The table records hundreds of thousands of distinct CDR3 sequences, under 15% of them present only once. This sample is part of a study of T cells in Graves' hyperthyroidism and ophthalmopathy. Findings and limits, study-wide: Onset of ophthalmopathy came a median 6.5 months after the model predicted it.

Fresh peripheral blood, approximately 9.7 ml, was the source of the PBMCs. Source material: blood. The TCR was taken from a woman in her forties with Graves' ophthalmopathy.

The CDR3 nucleotides read TGTGCCAGCAGCGACGGGACATATAATCAGCCCCAGCATTTT. Its translation: CASSDGTYNQPQHF. The chain employs TRBV27 and TRBJ1-5, with D tentatively TRBD1 (6 bases). Trimming took off 6 bases at V and 4 bases at J, with 13 bases between the two ends. The CDR3 contains 14 residues. Germline CDR1 reads MNHEY; CDR2 reads SMNVEV (reference sequence).